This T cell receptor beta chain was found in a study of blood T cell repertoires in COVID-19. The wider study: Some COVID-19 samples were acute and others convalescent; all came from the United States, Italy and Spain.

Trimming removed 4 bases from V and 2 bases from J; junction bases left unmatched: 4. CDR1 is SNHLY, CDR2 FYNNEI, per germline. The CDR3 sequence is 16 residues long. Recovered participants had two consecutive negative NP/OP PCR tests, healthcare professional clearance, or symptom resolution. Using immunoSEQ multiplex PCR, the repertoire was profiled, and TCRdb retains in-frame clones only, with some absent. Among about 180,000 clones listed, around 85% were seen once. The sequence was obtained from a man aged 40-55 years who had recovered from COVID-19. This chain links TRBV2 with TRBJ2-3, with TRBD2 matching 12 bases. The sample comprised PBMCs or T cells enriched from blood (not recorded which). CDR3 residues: CASSVTSGGNTDTQYF. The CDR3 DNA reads TGTGCCAGCAGTGTAACTAGCGGGGGGAACACAGATACGCAGTATTTT.